This is a list of T cell receptor beta chains from one sample in a study of blood T cell repertoires in COVID-19. The method was immunoSEQ multiplex PCR; TCRdb's version includes in-frame clones alone and lacks a portion of them. The repertoire has 150,000 to 200,000 clones, less than 90% of them found once; the top ten carry roughly 8.6%. Sequencing was performed on PBMCs or T cells enriched from blood (not recorded which). These TCRs come from a woman aged 45-60 years who had recovered from COVID-19. Both conserved end residues are part of each CDR3. The D gene is left open where the match is weak. A clone size is listed for some rows: how often the clone was seen (once, few, many), or a class if it is expanded.

TRBJ2-2	TRBV7-8	14	once	.	TGTGCCAGCAGCTTAGTCCTAAACACCGGGGAGCTGTTTTTT	CASSLVLNTGELFF
TRBJ2-1	TRBV28	17	once	TRBD2	TGTGCCAGCAGTAGCTCCGAGGGGACTAGTTTGGGGAATGAGCAGTTCTTC	CASSSSEGTSLGNEQFF
TRBJ1-2	TRBV5-6	14	.	.	TGTGCCAGCAGCCGTGATCGGAGGGACTATGGCTACACCTTC	CASSRDRRDYGYTF
TRBJ1-1	TRBV11-2	16	.	TRBD1	TGTGCCAGCAGCCGTCCGACCGGGACAGGGATCCCTGAAGCTTTCTTT	CASSRPTGTGIPEAFF
TRBJ1-6	TRBV4-1	17	few	.	TGCGCCAGCAGCCAAGAAATAAGGGGGGGCGGTAATTCACCCCTCCACTTT	CASSQEIRGGGNSPLHF
TRBJ2-2	TRBV7-8	15	.	TRBD1	TGTGCCAGCAGGGTCCGGGACAGGGGGCGAGGGGAGCTGTTTTTT	CASRVRDRGRGELFF
TRBJ1-1	TRBV9	14	once	TRBD1	TGTGCCAGCAGCGTAGACAGGGGGAACACTGAAGCTTTCTTT	CASSVDRGNTEAFF
TRBJ2-5	TRBV5-4	15	.	TRBD1	TGTGCCAGCACGGGAGGACAGGGGCTGGGAGAGACCCAGTACTTC	CASTGGQGLGETQYF
TRBJ2-1	TRBV6-2/TRBV6-3	14	.	.	TGTGCCAGCAGTCGCGGTGTTTCCTACAATGAGCAGTTCTTC	CASSRGVSYNEQFF
TRBJ2-1	TRBV5-4	15	.	TRBD2	TGTGCCAGCAGCTTGCAGGGACTAGCCCCTGGTGAGCAGTTCTTC	CASSLQGLAPGEQFF
TRBJ2-2	TRBV19	15	.	TRBD2	TGTGCCAGTAGATGGGCGGGAGGAGCCACCGGGGAGCTGTTTTTT	CASRWAGGATGELFF
TRBJ2-1	TRBV9	17	.	TRBD1	TGTGCCAGCAGCGTAGAAGGGACAGGGGTCCCCTACAATGAGCAGTTCTTC	CASSVEGTGVPYNEQFF
TRBJ2-1	TRBV5-4	18	.	TRBD2	TGTGCCAGCAGCTTGGGAGGTCTAGCGGGGGCTTCCTACAATGAGCAGTTCTTC	CASSLGGLAGASYNEQFF
TRBJ2-7	TRBV18	13	.	.	TGTGCCAGCTCACTAACTGGGACTTGGGAGCAGTACTTC	CASSLTGTWEQYF
TRBJ2-2	TRBV7-6	13	.	.	TGTGCCAGCAGCCCGCAGGGCTCCGGGGAGCTGTTTTTT	CASSPQGSGELFF
TRBJ2-4	TRBV6-5	14	.	.	TGTGCCAGCAGCCGAACCGGGCGAGGGAACATTCAGTACTTC	CASSRTGRGNIQYF
TRBJ2-5	TRBV27	14	.	TRBD2	TGTGCCAGCAGTTCCCGACTAGCTCACGGGGCCCAGTACTTC	CASSSRLAHGAQYF
TRBJ1-1	TRBV12-3/TRBV12-4	13	once	TRBD1	TGTGCCAGCAGTCCTCGGACAGGGGCCGAAGCTTTCTTT	CASSPRTGAEAFF
TRBJ2-5	TRBV2	14	.	TRBD1	TGTGCCAGCAGTTACAGGGGGCACCAAGAGACCCAGTACTTC	CASSYRGHQETQYF
TRBJ1-2	TRBV11-3	14	few	.	TGTGCCAGCAGCCCCACTAGAGCTAACTATGGCTACACCTTC	CASSPTRANYGYTF
TRBJ2-7	TRBV10-3	15	.	TRBD1	TGTGCCATCAGTGAGTTTCCGGACAGGGCCTACGAGCAGTACTTC	CAISEFPDRAYEQYF
TRBJ2-2	TRBV9	14	.	.	TGTGCCAGCAGCGCTAGACTAGATCGCGGGGAGCTGTTTTTT	CASSARLDRGELFF
TRBJ2-5	TRBV28	18	.	TRBD2	TGTGCCAGCAGCTCCACGGGACTAGCGGGAGGAGGAGGGGAGACCCAGTACTTC	CASSSTGLAGGGGETQYF
TRBJ1-2	TRBV28	12	.	.	TGTGCCAGCAGTATCACAGGGAAAGGCTACACCTTC	CASSITGKGYTF
TRBJ1-5	TRBV24-1	16	.	.	TGTGCCACCAGTGATCCGACAGAAGATAGCAATCAGCCCCAGCATTTT	CATSDPTEDSNQPQHF
TRBJ2-3	TRBV7-2	17	.	TRBD2	TGTGCCAGCAGCTTAGACGGCGGGGGGGCCGGCACAGATACGCAGTATTTT	CASSLDGGGAGTDTQYF
TRBJ1-1	TRBV5-4	13	.	TRBD1	TGTGCCAGCAGCTCCAGGGGGGACACTGAAGCTTTCTTT	CASSSRGDTEAFF
TRBJ1-3	TRBV7-3	15	.	TRBD1	TGTGCCAGCAGCTCGGACAGGAACTCTGGAAACACCATATATTTT	CASSSDRNSGNTIYF
TRBJ2-7	TRBV18	16	.	.	TGTGCCAGCTCACCTACCTCCGATTTGAGCTCCTACGAGCAGTACTTC	CASSPTSDLSSYEQYF
TRBJ2-2	TRBV2	14	.	.	TGTGCCAGCAGTGACTACTGGAACACCGGGGAGCTGTTTTTT	CASSDYWNTGELFF
TRBJ1-2	TRBV27	15	.	.	TGTGCCAGCAGTCGAGGCGGGGTGGTAGACTATGGCTACACCTTC	CASSRGGVVDYGYTF
TRBJ1-4	TRBV28	15	.	.	TGTGCCACCACGACAGCGCAAGTCCAAAGTGGAAAACTGTTTTTT	CATTTAQVQSGKLFF
TRBJ1-2	TRBV7-3	16	few	.	TGTGCCAGCAGCTTAACCCCTATAACAGGCGCGAATGGCTACACCTTC	CASSLTPITGANGYTF
TRBJ2-5	TRBV19	14	once	.	TGTGCCAGTAGTATTCGGACAGTACAAGAGACCCAGTACTTC	CASSIRTVQETQYF
TRBJ1-1	TRBV9	16	.	TRBD1	TGTGCCAGCAGCCCCGCGACAGGGGCCCAGAACACTGAAGCTTTCTTT	CASSPATGAQNTEAFF
TRBJ2-7	TRBV5-4	15	.	.	TGTGCCAGCAGCTTGTACGGGACACTATCGTACGAGCAGTACTTC	CASSLYGTLSYEQYF
TRBJ1-2	TRBV19	15	.	.	TGTGCCAGTAGTATGCTCAGTGCGGCGGCGGGCGGCTACACCTTC	CASSMLSAAAGGYTF
TRBJ1-5	TRBV11-3	15	once	.	TGTGCCAGCAGCCCGCGGGTGCCAGACAATCAGCCCCAGCATTTT	CASSPRVPDNQPQHF
TRBJ2-7	TRBV5-1	15	.	.	TGCGCCAGCAGCTTGGCGTTGTCCCAGGGCTACGAGCAGTACTTC	CASSLALSQGYEQYF
TRBJ1-6	TRBV5-1	15	once	.	TGCGCCAGCAGTCGTATCGGGGGGGATAATTCACCCCTCCACTTT	CASSRIGGDNSPLHF
TRBJ2-1	TRBV25-1	16	.	TRBD2	TGTGCCAGCACTCCTAGCGGTCTAGCGGGAGGAGGTGAGCAGTTCTTC	CASTPSGLAGGGEQFF
TRBJ1-4	TRBV6-5	13	.	.	TGTGCCAGCCACAGATCAGTGACTGAAAAACTGTTTTTT	CASHRSVTEKLFF
TRBJ2-1	TRBV3-1/TRBV3-2	16	.	TRBD2	TGTGCCAGCAGCCAAGATGTGACTAGCCGACGCAATGAGCAGTTCTTC	CASSQDVTSRRNEQFF
TRBJ2-2	TRBV6-2/TRBV6-3	17	.	.	TGTGCCAGCAGTTCTTTTGGGACACTCTCGAACACCGGGGAGCTGTTTTTT	CASSSFGTLSNTGELFF
TRBJ2-2	TRBV19	14	.	.	TGTGCCAGTAGAGGCTTGAGGGACACCGGGGAGCTGTTTTTT	CASRGLRDTGELFF
TRBJ1-1	TRBV27	16	.	.	TGTGCCAGCAGTTTATCGAGTAGCAGGGGTTTCGCTGAAGCTTTCTTT	CASSLSSSRGFAEAFF
TRBJ2-1	TRBV14	12	.	.	TGTGCCAGCAGCCCGCCGGGGAATGAGCAGTTCTTC	CASSPPGNEQFF
TRBJ1-4	TRBV19	15	.	TRBD1	TGTGCCAGTAGTATAACAGGGGGCGTGGGTGAAAAACTGTTTTTT	CASSITGGVGEKLFF
TRBJ2-1	TRBV19	18	.	TRBD2	TGTGCCAGTAGTATCCAGCGGGGGGCCGGACACAACGACAATGAGCAGTTCTTC	CASSIQRGAGHNDNEQFF
TRBJ2-3	TRBV5-8	15	.	TRBD2	TGTGCCAGCAGCTTGTCGAGCGGGAGGTCGGTAACGCAGTATTTT	CASSLSSGRSVTQYF
TRBJ2-1	TRBV4-3	20	.	TRBD2	TGCGCCAGCAGCCCATCCGCCCGGGCGAGCGGGAGAAGGTCCTACAATGAGCAGTTCTTC	CASSPSARASGRRSYNEQFF
TRBJ2-3	TRBV7-2	17	.	TRBD2	TGTGCCAGCAGCCCTGACACGGGCGGGAGGGCCTCGAATACGCAGTATTTT	CASSPDTGGRASNTQYF
TRBJ2-1	TRBV20-1	14	.	.	TGCAGTGCTAGTTGGGGGCCATCCTACAATGAGCAGTTCTTC	CSASWGPSYNEQFF
TRBJ2-7	TRBV5-4	15	.	TRBD1	TGTGCCAGCAGCTTAGATCAGGGGGCGGGATACGAGCAGTACTTC	CASSLDQGAGYEQYF
TRBJ1-5	TRBV19	13	.	.	TGTGCCAGTAGTATCAGGGTGCAACAGCCCCAGCATTTT	CASSIRVQQPQHF
TRBJ1-2	TRBV28	15	.	TRBD1	TGTGCCAGCAGTGACCCGACAGGGCGAGTCTATGGCTACACCTTC	CASSDPTGRVYGYTF
TRBJ2-1	TRBV5-1	16	once	TRBD1	TGCGCCAGCAGCTTGAATTCAGGACAGGGGTACAATGAGCAGTTCTTC	CASSLNSGQGYNEQFF
TRBJ2-7	TRBV18	12	once	TRBD1	TGTGCCAGCTCACCTGACAGGGACGAGCAGTACTTC	CASSPDRDEQYF
TRBJ2-3	TRBV29-1	14	.	TRBD2	TGCAGCGTTGAAGCTAGCGGGAGGCGGGATACGCAGTATTTT	CSVEASGRRDTQYF